This T cell receptor (beta chain) derives from a study of naive and memory T cell subsets. In its sample, this clonotype was seen a few times. Its antigen is unknown. CMV status came from CD4+ T cell IFNgamma after overnight CMV lysate stimulation of fresh PBMCs. Whole-study results and caveats: Naive repertoires, especially CD8, held a few larger clonotypes, possibly memory cells re-expressing CD45RA. Gini index rose across naive, CM, EM and EMRA in CD4 and CD8. In naive cells, over 90% of TCR sequences were seen only once.

The beta constant-region primer was an equimolar mix of two oligonucleotides covering TRBC1 and TRBC2. Four rounds of PCR amplified the ligated cDNA using nested alpha and beta constant-region primers plus SP2. TCRdb reanalysed the UMI-ligation and nested PCR reads using MiXCR and keeps one entry per CDR3 protein. Of around 100,000 distinct CDR3 sequences listed, more than 14% are singletons. V was pared by 0 bases and J by 7 bases, with 6 bases of the junction left unmatched. Germline V CDR1 and CDR2: DFQATT, SNEGSKA (reference sequence). The CDR3 totals 14 residues. The TCR was taken from a human donor in good health. The sequencing sample was made of naive CD8+ T cells from blood. The J gene is TRBJ1-5, the V gene TRBV20-1, with 7 positions matching TRBD1. The CDR3 here is CSAREGGGGQPQHF. CDR3 DNA sequence: TGCAGTGCTAGAGAAGGGGGCGGGGGGCAGCCCCAGCATTTT.